This TCR beta chain was sequenced during a study of T cells in localized non-small cell lung cancer. Regarding the study as a whole: Uninvolved adjacent lung showed peak T cell clonality, exceeding tumor. Of the top 100 tumor clones, median around 60 were in adjacent lung, more than 25 among its top 100. It remains possible that heterogeneity exists, since only one tumor region was sequenced. Overall survival was longer when the density of T cells in the blood was higher.

Germline V lookup: CDR1 LNHNV, CDR2 YYDKDF (reference sequence). The CDR3 length is 14 residues. Trimming removed 3 bases at V and 2 bases at J, with 7 bases between. Here immunoSEQ multiplex PCR was the method, and the copy in TCRdb shows in-frame clones only, minus some. The sample comprises tens of thousands of clones, approximately 89% of which are singletons, and approximately 10% rests with the top ten. This clone was seen a handful of times. Its antigen is not known. Sequences were derived from peripheral blood mononuclear cells, sampled before any cancer treatment. The TCR was taken from a female donor over 55 with stage II lung adenocarcinoma. The chain employs TRBV15 and TRBJ1-4; D gene ambiguous. CDR3 protein: CATSSLGTNEKLFF. Here the CDR3 DNA reads TGTGCCACCAGCAGCTTGGGGACTAATGAAAAACTGTTTTTT. The full variable domain, in which reference TRBV15 and TRBJ1-4 provide the parts outside the CDR3, is DAMVIQNPRYQVTQFGKPVTLSCSQTLNHNVMYWYQQKSSQAPKLLFHYYDKDFNNEADTPDNFQSRRPNTSFCFLDIRSPGLGDTAMYLCATSSLGTNEKLFFGSGTQLSVL.